Following are 9 T cell receptor beta chains from one sample sequenced in a study of OX40 agonist ivuxolimab in advanced cancers. TCRdb's table, derived via immunoSEQ multiplex PCR, lists solely in-frame clones and lacks some. The data contain more than 60,000 clones, under 85% of them singletons. This material consisted of CD4+ or CD8+ T cells sorted from blood, taken in a trial of the OX40 agonist ivuxolimab. These receptor sequences come from an adult with an advanced solid tumor such as melanoma, head and neck, liver or kidney cancer.

The chain employs TRBV2 and TRBJ2-1; 8 bases are shared with TRBD1. Trimming took 6 bases from V and 1 from J; bases not matched to a gene: 5. Germline lookup yields CDR1 SNHLY and CDR2 FYNNEI. The CDR3 is 15 amino acids. This CDR3 reads CASRIDRGSYNEQFF. CDR3 sequence (DNA): TGTGCCAGCAGAATCGACAGGGGTTCCTACAATGAGCAGTTCTTC. The full variable domain, with the rest looked up from reference TRBV2 and TRBJ2-1, is EPEVTQTPSHQVTQMGQEVILRCVPISNHLYFYWYRQILGQKVEFLVSFYNNEISEKSEIFDDQFSVERPDGSNFTLKIRSTKLEDSAMYFCASRIDRGSYNEQFFGPGTRLTVL.

This chain joins TRBV7-3 and TRBJ1-6, with D possibly being TRBD1 (6 bases). The CDR3 is 15 residues long. The V gene lost 4 bases and the J gene lost 9 bases, with 16 bases spanning the gap. Germline V CDR1 and CDR2: SGHTA, FQGTGA. In DNA, the CDR3 is TGTGCCAGCAGCTCCTTTCAGGGGATGAGTTCACCCCTCCACTTT. Translation gives CASSSFQGMSSPLHF.

The chain links TRBV5-4 to TRBJ2-1; the match to TRBD1 covers 7 bases. J gave up 5 bases and V 5 bases, and 10 bases lay outside the gene matches. Per germline, CDR1 SGHNT and CDR2 YYREEE (reference sequence). This CDR3 contains 15 residues. Here the CDR3 reads CASSPTGQINNEQFF. The CDR3 region has the DNA TGTGCCAGCAGTCCCACGGGACAGATAAACAATGAGCAGTTCTTC.

As DNA, the CDR3 is TGTGCCAGCAGTTTAGGAGTTAACTATGGCTACACCTTC. This encodes CASSLGVNYGYTF. This chain links TRBV28 with TRBJ1-2; D gene unclear. The length of the CDR3 is 13 residues. Trimming left V 2 bases short and J 1 base short, with 5 bases between. Germline V gene lookup returns CDR1 MDHEN and CDR2 SYDVKM.

The rearrangement joins TRBV7-8 to TRBJ2-1; D remains unclear. Germline lookup yields CDR1 SGHVS and CDR2 FQNEAQ. V dropped 2 bases and J dropped 3 bases, with 14 bases sitting between them. CDR3 length: 16 residues. CDR3 in amino acids: CASSLQAGLDYNEQFF. The CDR3 DNA is TGTGCCAGCAGCTTACAGGCCGGTCTCGACTACAATGAGCAGTTCTTC.

This clone was picked up one time. The V and J genes are TRBV18 and TRBJ1-4, with 7 bases matching TRBD1. With V trimmed by 3 bases and J by 4 bases, 2 bases remained unmatched. Germline CDR1 KGHSH, CDR2 LQKENI. The CDR3 consists of 14 residues. The CDR3 bases are TGTGCCAGCTCACCGGGACAGCGTAATGAAAAACTGTTTTTT. Residues: CASSPGQRNEKLFF.

This clone has only one observation. The V gene is TRBV18, the J gene TRBJ2-3, with a tentative D call TRBD2 (5 bases). This CDR3 is built from 14 residues. The V gene lost 3 bases and the J gene lost 2 bases, with 9 bases spanning the gap. Germline loops: CDR1 KGHSH, CDR2 LQKENI. The CDR3 loop reads CASSPTGVTDTQYF. The CDR3, as DNA: TGTGCCAGCTCACCGACCGGGGTCACAGATACGCAGTATTTT.

The rearrangement links TRBV27 to TRBJ2-1; D ambiguous. Germline assignment: CDR1 MNHEY and CDR2 SMNVEV (reference sequence). The V and J ends lost 7 bases and 0 bases respectively, with 13 bases between them. The length of the CDR3 is 15 residues. The CDR3 region has the DNA TGTGCCAGCACCCGAAACAGCTACTCCTACAATGAGCAGTTCTTC. Amino acids: CASTRNSYSYNEQFF.

The chain carries TRBV11-2 and TRBJ1-2; D gene ambiguous. The V gene lost 0 bases and the J gene lost 0 bases, with 11 bases spanning the gap. Germline CDR1 SGHAT, CDR2 FQNNGV. The CDR3 totals 16 residues. For the CDR3, the DNA is TGTGCCAGCAGCTTAGATTTGCGGCTAGCTAACTATGGCTACACCTTC. It codes for CASSLDLRLANYGYTF.